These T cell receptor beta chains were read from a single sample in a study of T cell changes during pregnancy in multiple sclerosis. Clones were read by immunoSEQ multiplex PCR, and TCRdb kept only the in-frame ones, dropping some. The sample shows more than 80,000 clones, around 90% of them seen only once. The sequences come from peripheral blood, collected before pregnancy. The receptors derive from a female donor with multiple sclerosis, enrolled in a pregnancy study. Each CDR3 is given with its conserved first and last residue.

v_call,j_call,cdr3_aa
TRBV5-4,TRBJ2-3,CASSPTLEGALTDTQYF
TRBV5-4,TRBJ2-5,CASSLGGAGEETQYF
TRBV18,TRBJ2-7,CASSPLAGGTSYEQYF
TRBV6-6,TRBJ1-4,CASEDSHFEKLFF
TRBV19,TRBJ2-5,CASSIDRGYQETQYF
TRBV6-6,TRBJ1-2,CASSYEGWGGYTF
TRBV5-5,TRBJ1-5,CASSSRAGRVNWPQHF
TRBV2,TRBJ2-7,CASSVPGLAGAMNPYEQYF
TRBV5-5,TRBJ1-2,CASRGGSANYGYTF
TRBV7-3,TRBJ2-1,CASSSGQGRVF
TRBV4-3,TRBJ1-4,CASSQGGGGQSNEKLFF
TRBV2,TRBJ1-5,CASSSRDRDNQPQHF
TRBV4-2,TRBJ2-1,CASSQVASGGPYNEQFF
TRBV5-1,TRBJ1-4,CASSSRQVGGREKLFF
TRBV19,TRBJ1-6,CASSIEERTGVYNSPLHF
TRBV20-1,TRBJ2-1,CSAKGPGEQFF
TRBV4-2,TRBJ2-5,CASSQDGTSGSKTQYF
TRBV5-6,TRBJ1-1,CASSLREYEAFF
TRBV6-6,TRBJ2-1,CASTNRIQRVYNEQFF
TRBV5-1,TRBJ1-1,CASSFGTGENTEAFF
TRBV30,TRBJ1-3,CAWSVRTSGNTIYF
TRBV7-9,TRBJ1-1,CASSSTGLFNTEAFF
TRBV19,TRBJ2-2,CASSAKRTGTLAGELFF
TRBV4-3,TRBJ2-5,CASSQDRLAGGRETQYF
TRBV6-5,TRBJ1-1,CASSYSPTSEAFF
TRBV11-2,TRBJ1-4,CASSTLQGAANEKLFF
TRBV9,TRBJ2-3,CASSVAGVVLDTQYF
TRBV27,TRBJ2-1,CASSHGLAGLTNEQFF
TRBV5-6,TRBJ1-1,CASSSPGGFDTEAFF
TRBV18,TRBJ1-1,CASSLLTGDTEAFF
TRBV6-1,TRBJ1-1,CASSETDNTEAFF
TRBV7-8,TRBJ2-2,CASSLTRSTGELFF
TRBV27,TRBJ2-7,CASSSPGQGAEQYF
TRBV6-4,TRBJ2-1,CASSDAPGGYNEQFF
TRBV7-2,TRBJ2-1,CASRTSGGAWNEQFF
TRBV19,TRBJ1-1,CASVSYREGNTEAFF
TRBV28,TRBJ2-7,CASNLAGGPHYEQYF
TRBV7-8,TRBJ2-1,CASSLVRPVLTTGEQFF
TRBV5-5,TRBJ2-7,CASSRTSGSSYEQYF